This TCR beta chain was captured by sequencing in a study of cytomegalovirus exposure and HLA in healthy donors. Study-wide results and caveats: DRB1 showed the most TCR associations and HLA-C the fewest in a later analysis, as rates varied by HLA locus.

The PCR made use of 60 Vbeta and 13 Jbeta primers. Profiled with immunoSEQ multiplex PCR; TCRdb holds only in-frame clones, not every one. The sample contains roughly 100,000 clones, more than 60% of which appear only once. Trimming removed 9 bases from V and 7 bases from J; junction bases left unmatched: 5. Germline CDR1 LNHDA, CDR2 SQIVND (reference sequence). The CDR3 covers 12 residues. In regard to this clone: The antigen is not known.

Sequencing was done on a sample of PBMCs. The clonotype originates from a woman in her forties in good health and CMV-seropositive. The chain joins TRBV19 to TRBJ1-5, with 8 positions matching TRBD1. The CDR3 loop reads CASTTGGQPQHF. DNA of the CDR3: TGTGCCAGCACTACAGGGGGACAGCCCCAGCATTTT.